This T cell receptor (beta chain) was observed in a study of blood T cells in healthy people across ages. Looking at the study overall: Template switching captured about one barcoded beta molecule per two T cells.

The CDR3 runs 14 residues. CDR1 SGHTA and CDR2 FQGNSA come from the germline V gene. V was cut by 7 bases and J by 2 bases, with 13 bases left in between. A second PCR of roughly 7 to 11 cycles used a sample-barcoded 5' primer and a J-beta primer mix. A template-switch adaptor that had 12 random nucleotides put a tag on each cDNA molecule. TCRdb re-called the 5' RACE reads through MiXCR, storing one row per CDR3 protein. The sample includes just under 900,000 distinct CDR3 sequences, 29% of them seen just once. Of note for this clonotype: Its antigen is still unknown.

Isolated per sample were at least 7 million PBMCs. Study results and limitations: Whereas aged donors had fewer naive CD4+ cells, long-lived donors had more of them and higher diversity.

The material sequenced was blood. The chain couples TRBV7-2 to TRBJ2-3, with D tentatively TRBD2 (7 bases). This TCR came from a woman older than 75 in good health. DNA for the CDR3: TGTGCCAGCAAGGGGGGGGGGTACACAGATACGCAGTATTTT. This encodes CASKGGGYTDTQYF.